This entry concerns a single TCR beta chain. Its specificity is unknown. The sample belongs to a study of long-term antiretroviral therapy in people with HIV. General observations from the study: Pre-ART clonal expansion yielded clones that dominated the repertoire at all time points.

Germline loops: CDR1 MRHNA, CDR2 SNTAGT. CDR3 length: 13 amino acids. Trimming took 0 bases from V and 6 from J, leaving 5 bases between them. Assay version v3.0 of immunoSEQ was used, and it was run at survey level. This table comes from immunoSEQ multiplex PCR, and its TCRdb copy is limited to in-frame clones, with some not included. The sample has 13,000 or so clones; around 77% are singletons. The samples, holding about 1-11 million cryopreserved PBMC, were thawed before DNA extraction was carried out. The input for sequencing was unsorted PBMCs, taken 1.3 years after starting antiretroviral therapy. This receptor was obtained from a woman younger than 30 with HIV. The V gene is TRBV6-4, the J gene TRBJ2-2; D is unresolved. CDR3: CASSDSASGELFF. As DNA, the CDR3 is TGTGCCAGCAGTGACTCCGCATCCGGGGAGCTGTTTTTT.